The text below deals with one T cell receptor beta chain. As originally analysed: Scientists estimated how many nucleated cells there were by amplifying reference gene primers. The protocol was immunoSEQ multiplex PCR, while the TCRdb copy is restricted to in-frame clones and leaves out a portion. V and J calls and clone size are copied from that table; D and trimming were computed from the DNA. The sample contains fewer than 300,000 clones, roughly 83% of which appear only once. Trimming stripped 1 base from V and 2 bases from J, with 10 bases between. Germline CDR1 is MNHEY and CDR2 is SVGAGI. The CDR3 sequence is 15 residues long. The sample comes from a study of blood T cell repertoires in COVID-19. Across the whole study: Samples taken during acute and convalescent COVID-19 were collected in the United States, Italy and Spain. T cells, B-cell-depleted T cells, or PBMCs provided the cDNA or gDNA that served as material.

The chain links TRBV6-5 to TRBJ2-3; no clear D gene. The TCR sequence derives from a woman aged 70-85 years with active or convalescent COVID-19. Source material: peripheral blood. CDR3 nucleotide sequence: TGTGCCAGCAGTTACTTTTCCACTCCCACAGATACGCAGTATTTT. It yields the protein CASSYFSTPTDTQYF.